This TCR beta chain was captured by sequencing in a study of technical replicates of blood from several donors. The germline V gene has CDR1 MDHEN and CDR2 SYDVKM. This CDR3 is built from 14 residues. The V and J ends lost 2 bases and 3 bases respectively, with 10 bases between them. The assay was immunoSEQ multiplex PCR, and TCRdb's table has in-frame clones only and misses some. The sample shows tens of thousands of clones, around 91% of them seen only once. Input material: T cells isolated from PBMCs. The chain has TRBV28 and TRBJ1-1; the D is unclear. This receptor was identified in a human donor in good health. Some clones in this sample may be carry-over from other donors' samples. The CDR3 coding sequence is TGTGCCAGCAGTTTAACGCAGATTCACACTGAAGCTTTCTTT. This encodes CASSLTQIHTEAFF.